The source of this TCR beta chain is a study of shared clonotypes between healthy human individuals. The germline CDR1 and CDR2 sequences are SGHRS and YFSETQ. The CDR3 runs to 15 residues. Trimming took 4 bases from V and 4 from J, leaving 15 bases between them. TCRdb's table, derived via immunoSEQ multiplex PCR, lists solely in-frame clones and lacks some. Among 1,100,000 or so clones listed, about 84% were seen once. Sequencing was done on a sample of memory CD4+ T cells from PBMCs. As for subset: CD45RA-negative fraction. This clonotype was obtained from a man between 18 and 29 years old in good health. Some clones in this sample may be carry-over from other donors' samples. The chain joins TRBV5-1 to TRBJ2-1; maybe TRBD2 (6 bases). As DNA, the CDR3 is TGCGCCAGCAGCCTAGACAGTGGGACTTACAATGAGCAGTTCTTC. It translates to CASSLDSGTYNEQFF.